Listed here are 18 T cell receptor beta chains from one sample, sequenced in a study of T cell repertoires in cytomegalovirus infection. Via MiXCR, TCRdb re-called the reads, giving one row per CDR3 protein. The repertoire consists of 480,000 or so distinct CDR3 sequences, with about 11% occurring once and the leading ten covering approximately 10%. Sequenced input: PBMCs. Source of these receptors: a human donor in good health (CMV status not recorded). Some clones in this sample may be carry-over from other donors' samples.

The chain is built from TRBV20-1 and TRBJ2-1, with TRBD2 matching 11 bases. From germline, CDR1 is DFQATT and CDR2 SNEGSKA (reference sequence). Losses at the gene ends were 0 bases for V and 8 bases for J; bases not matched to a gene: 6. The CDR3 covers 15 residues. The CDR3 sequence is CSARDILAGGDEQFF. CDR3 bases: TGCAGTGCTAGAGATATTCTAGCGGGAGGCGATGAGCAGTTCTTC.

The sample holds many counts of this clonotype. This chain connects TRBV7-8 to TRBJ2-7; D is unresolved. V was shortened by 1 base and J by 3 bases, with 7 bases between the two germline ends. Germline V CDR1 and CDR2: SGHVS, FQNEAQ. The CDR3 extends over 13 amino acids. In DNA form, the CDR3 reads TGTGCCAGCAGCTTAGGTTACCTCTACGAGCAGTACTTC. This gives the protein CASSLGYLYEQYF.

This clonotype was seen many times. The V and J genes are TRBV7-8 and TRBJ1-2, with D possibly matching TRBD1 (6 bases). Germline CDR1 reads SGHVS; CDR2 reads FQNEAQ. V was shortened by 0 bases and J by 7 bases, with 6 bases between the two germline ends. The CDR3 totals 12 residues. The CDR3 reads CASSLATGGYTF. The DNA for the CDR3 is TGTGCCAGCAGCTTAGCGACAGGTGGCTACACCTTC.

The table lists this clonotype with many counts. The chain links TRBV19 to TRBJ2-1, with unresolved D. The CDR3 contains 14 residues. Trimming stripped 1 base from V and 0 bases from J, with 4 bases between. Germline loops: CDR1 LNHDA, CDR2 SQIVND (reference sequence). CDR3 bases: TGTGCCAGTAGTATAGGCAGCTCCTACAATGAGCAGTTCTTC. Residues: CASSIGSSYNEQFF.

This clonotype has at least ten counts. CDR3 bases: TGTGCCAGCAGCGGTCGCAAGGGAAATGAGCAGTTCTTC. The encoded protein is CASSGRKGNEQFF. The V and J genes are TRBV7-8 and TRBJ2-1; D is uncertain. This CDR3 spans 13 amino acids. V lost 5 bases, J lost 7 bases, and 12 bases lay in between. Germline V gene lookup returns CDR1 SGHVS and CDR2 FQNEAQ.

As regards this clonotype: Given a much more abundant clone one base away, this may be a read error. The chain couples TRBV20-1 to TRBJ1-1; TRBD1 agrees at 9 bases. Looked up from germline, CDR1 is DFQATT and CDR2 is SNEGSKA (reference sequence). CDR3 size: 15 residues. This CDR3 reads CSAGQGSAMNTVAFF. The CDR3 bases are TGCAGTGCTGGACAGGGGTCGGCGATGAACACTGTAGCTTTCTTT.

This clonotype was seen repeatedly, ten times or more. The chain carries TRBV24-1 and TRBJ1-4; 7 bases fit TRBD1. The CDR3 contains 14 residues. Germline assignment: CDR1 KGHDR and CDR2 SFDVKD. Germline trimming cut 2 bases from V and 5 bases from J; bases unmatched to any gene: 1. CDR3: CATSDSTGNEKLFF. The CDR3 coding sequence is TGTGCCACCAGTGATTCGACAGGGAATGAAAAACTGTTTTTT.

This clonotype has ten or more counts. The chain combines TRBV7-3 with TRBJ1-1; D might be TRBD1 (5 bases). The CDR3 length is 14 residues. Germline lookup yields CDR1 SGHTA and CDR2 FQGTGA. Deletions cut 7 bases from V and 0 bases from J, with 12 bases between. The CDR3 DNA follows: TGTGCCAGCACCCTCGGGGGGATGAACACTGAAGCTTTCTTT. Its translation is CASTLGGMNTEAFF. Drawing the rest from reference TRBV7-3 and TRBJ1-1, the complete variable domain is GAGVSQTPSNKVTEKGKYVELRCDPISGHTALYWYRQSLGQGPEFLIYFQGTGAADDSGLPNDRFFAVRPEGSVSTLKIQRTERGDSAVYLCASTLGGMNTEAFFGQGTRLTVV.

This clonotype has a count of ten or more. The chain combines TRBV7-2 with TRBJ1-1; a weak D match, TRBD1 (5 bases). CDR1 and CDR2 (germline): SGHTA, FQGNSA. The V gene lost 0 bases and the J gene lost 0 bases, with 11 bases spanning the gap. This CDR3 region has 16 residues. The CDR3, as DNA: TGTGCCAGCAGCTTAGCTAGACAGACGCTGAACACTGAAGCTTTCTTT. Translating gives CASSLARQTLNTEAFF.

This clonotype was recorded at least ten times. This chain uses TRBV27 with TRBJ2-1; the D gene could be TRBD1 or TRBD2 (5 bases each). V shed 7 bases and J shed 3 bases, with 10 bases lying between them. This CDR3 is 13 amino acids long. Germline values: CDR1 MNHEY, CDR2 SMNVEV (reference sequence). The CDR3: CASTLGRYNEQFF. CDR3 DNA sequence: TGTGCCAGCACCCTGGGACGCTACAATGAGCAGTTCTTC.

This clonotype was observed at least ten times. This sequence joins TRBV7-6 and TRBJ2-2; perhaps TRBD1 as D (7 bases). V was trimmed by 0 bases and J by 6 bases, leaving 17 bases between them. The CDR3 has 17 residues. Germline V gene data show CDR1 as SGHVS and CDR2 as FNYEAQ. CDR3 region: CASSLAIPTGEAGELFF. The CDR3 DNA reads as TGTGCCAGCAGCTTAGCGATCCCCACAGGGGAGGCCGGGGAGCTGTTTTTT.

There are many counts of this clonotype. V gene TRBV5-4 combines with J gene TRBJ1-6; TRBD1 is a possible D gene (5 bases). This CDR3 has 15 residues. CDR1 is SGHNT, CDR2 YYREEE, per germline (reference sequence). V was shortened by 4 bases and J by 10 bases, with 18 bases between the two germline ends. The CDR3 region has the DNA TGTGCCAGCAGCCTGGGGGGGACGAGGAGGTCACCCCTCCACTTT. Amino acids: CASSLGGTRRSPLHF. Full variable domain (outside the CDR3, taken from reference TRBV5-4 and TRBJ1-6): ETGVTQSPTHLIKTRGQQVTLRCSSQSGHNTVSWYQQALGQGPQFIFQYYREEENGRGNFPPRFSGLQFPNYSSELNVNALELDDSALYLCASSLGGTRRSPLHFGNGTRLTVT.

This clonotype was observed a handful of times. V is TRBV5-5 and J is TRBJ1-5; tentative D call: TRBD1 (6 bases). In germline, CDR1 is SGHKS, CDR2 YYEKEE (reference sequence). Deletions cut 1 base from V and 3 bases from J, with 11 bases between. The CDR3 is made up of 15 amino acids. Here the CDR3 DNA reads TGTGCCAGCAGCTTGACCAGGGGCGACAATCAGCCCCAGCATTTT. This translates into CASSLTRGDNQPQHF.

This clonotype was picked up many times. The chain has TRBV7-9 and TRBJ1-2; 8 bases align to TRBD1. V gave up 5 bases and J gave up 4 bases; unmatched junction bases: 6. The CDR3 sequence is 14 residues long. Germline CDR1 and CDR2: SEHNR and FQNEAQ (reference sequence). The CDR3 nucleotides read TGTGCCAGCAGCCCCCGACAGGGGTTCTATGGCTACACCTTC. It is translated as CASSPRQGFYGYTF.

This clonotype was seen more than once but under ten times. This chain uses TRBV15 with TRBJ1-1; D unresolved. CDR1 and CDR2 from the germline V gene are LNHNV and YYDKDF (reference sequence). Between the trimmed V and J ends, which lost 5 bases and 6 bases, there was a span of 13 bases. The CDR3 contains 13 residues. The CDR3 DNA reads as TGTGCCACCAGCCCTAGCCCGAGCGCTGAAGCTTTCTTT. It codes for CATSPSPSAEAFF. Full variable domain (remainder filled in from reference TRBV15 and TRBJ1-1): DAMVIQNPRYQVTQFGKPVTLSCSQTLNHNVMYWYQQKSSQAPKLLFHYYDKDFNNEADTPDNFQSRRPNTSFCFLDIRSPGLGDTAMYLCATSPSPSAEAFFGQGTRLTVV.

This clonotype was detected ten times or more. V gene TRBV28 combines with J gene TRBJ2-2; 8 bases line up with TRBD1. This CDR3 region has 15 residues. Germline CDR1 reads MDHEN; CDR2 reads SYDVKM. Losses at the gene ends were 2 bases for V and 4 bases for J; bases not matched to a gene: 3. CDR3 in amino acids: CASSLPDRGTGELFF. CDR3 in DNA: TGTGCCAGCAGTTTACCCGACAGGGGCACCGGGGAGCTGTTTTTT.

This clonotype was detected many times. V and J are TRBV2 and TRBJ2-7; 14 nucleotides align to TRBD2. With V trimmed by 2 bases and J by 2 bases, 5 bases remained unmatched. In germline, CDR1 is SNHLY, CDR2 FYNNEI. This CDR3 is built from 17 residues. CDR3 residues: CASSENPGLAGAYEQYF. CDR3 nucleotides: TGTGCCAGCAGTGAAAACCCGGGACTAGCGGGAGCCTACGAGCAGTACTTC.

Here the CDR3 reads CASSQEGGRRSTDTQYF. For the CDR3, the DNA is TGCGCCAGCAGCCAAGAAGGCGGGAGGCGTAGCACAGATACGCAGTATTTT. The chain links TRBV4-1 to TRBJ2-3, with 8 positions matching TRBD2. The CDR3 runs to 17 residues. Looked up from germline, CDR1 is MGHRA and CDR2 is YSYEKL. J gave up 0 bases and V 0 bases, and 5 bases lay outside the gene matches.